Included here is one TCR beta chain sequence, with context. The data originate from a study of cytomegalovirus exposure and HLA in healthy donors. Between the trimmed V and J ends, which lost 5 bases and 0 bases, there was a span of 11 bases. Germline V gene data show CDR1 as SGHTA and CDR2 as FQGNSA. This CDR3 contains 14 residues. The study ran its PCR with 60 Vbeta and 13 Jbeta primers. Method: immunoSEQ multiplex PCR; TCRdb's copy keeps in-frame clones and lacks some. The sample table sets out about 34,000 clones. The TCR comes from a woman aged 35 to 49 in good health and CMV-seropositive. The sequenced sample was PBMCs. The rearrangement joins TRBV7-2 to TRBJ2-7; D uncertain. The CDR3 spells CASSSYLSSYEQYF. The CDR3 DNA sequence: TGTGCCAGCAGCAGTTACCTTAGCTCCTACGAGCAGTACTTC.